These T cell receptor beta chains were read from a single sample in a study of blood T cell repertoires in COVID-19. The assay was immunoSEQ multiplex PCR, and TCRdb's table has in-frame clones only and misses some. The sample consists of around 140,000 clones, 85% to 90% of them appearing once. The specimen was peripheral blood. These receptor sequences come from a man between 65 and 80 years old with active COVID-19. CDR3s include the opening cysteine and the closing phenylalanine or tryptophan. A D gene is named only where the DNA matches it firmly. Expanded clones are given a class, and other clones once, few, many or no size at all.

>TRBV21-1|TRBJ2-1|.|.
TGTGCCAGCAGCAAAACGGGACAGTCCCCAGTCCCGACTAGGAATGAGCAGTTCTTC
CASSKTGQSPVPTRNEQFF
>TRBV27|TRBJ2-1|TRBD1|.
TGTGCCAGCAGTACCAGGACAGGGAGATACAATGAGCAGTTCTTC
CASSTRTGRYNEQFF
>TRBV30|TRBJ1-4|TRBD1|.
TGTGCCTGGACCAGGACAGGGTCAGGTGAAAAACTGTTTTTT
CAWTRTGSGEKLFF
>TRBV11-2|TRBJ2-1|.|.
TGTGCCAGCAGCTTAAGGGGGGAGCAGTTCTTC
CASSLRGEQFF
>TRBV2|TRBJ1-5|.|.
TGTGCCAGCAGTGAAGAAGTGGGGCCCGATCAGCCCCAGCATTTT
CASSEEVGPDQPQHF
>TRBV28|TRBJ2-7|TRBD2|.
TGTGCCAGCAGTCCCTACCGAGCGGGATCTACCTACGAGCAGTACTTC
CASSPYRAGSTYEQYF
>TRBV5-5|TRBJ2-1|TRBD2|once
TGTGCCAGCGGGGGTGGCGGGAGCGGCAATGAGCAGTTCTTC
CASGGGGSGNEQFF
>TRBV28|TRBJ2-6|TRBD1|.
TGTGCCAGCACCAAGACAGGGGTTGACGTCTCTGGGGCCAACGTCCTGACTTTC
CASTKTGVDVSGANVLTF
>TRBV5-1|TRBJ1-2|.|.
TGCGCCAGCACCGACAAGGGGCAGGCCGGTGGCTACACCTTC
CASTDKGQAGGYTF
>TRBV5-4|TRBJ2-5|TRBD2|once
TGTGCCAGCAGCTTGAGTATCGGGGGGGAAGAGACCCAGTACTTC
CASSLSIGGEETQYF
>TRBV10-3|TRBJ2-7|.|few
TGTGCCATCAGTGAGAGGGCAGGGGCCTACGAGCAGTACTTC
CAISERAGAYEQYF
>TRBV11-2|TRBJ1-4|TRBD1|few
TGTGCCAGCAGCTTAGGGGACAGAGCACGGAATGAAAAACTGTTTTTT
CASSLGDRARNEKLFF
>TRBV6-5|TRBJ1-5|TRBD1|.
TGTGCCAGCAGCCACACGGACAGGGGACAGCCCCAGCATTTT
CASSHTDRGQPQHF
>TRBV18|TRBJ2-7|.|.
TGTGCCAGCGGCGGACAGAGGCCCTACGAGCAGTACTTC
CASGGQRPYEQYF
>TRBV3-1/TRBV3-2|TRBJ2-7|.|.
TGTGCCAGCAGCCAAAAGAGGGGGAAGTCCCCGAGCTCCTACGAGCAGTACTTC
CASSQKRGKSPSSYEQYF
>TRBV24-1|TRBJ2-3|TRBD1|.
TGTGCCACCAGTGAGGCGACAGGGGCCAGCACAGATACGCAGTATTTT
CATSEATGASTDTQYF
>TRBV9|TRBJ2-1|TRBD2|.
TGTGCCAGCAGCGTAGCAGTGGCTAGCGGCGACAATGAGCAGTTCTTC
CASSVAVASGDNEQFF
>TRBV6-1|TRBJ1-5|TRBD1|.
TGTGCCAGCAGTGGAACGACAGGGAACCTCAATCAGCCCCAGCATTTT
CASSGTTGNLNQPQHF
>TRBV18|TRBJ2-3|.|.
TGTGCCAGCTCACGTCTGACGCCGGGTCGTTCAGATACGCAGTATTTT
CASSRLTPGRSDTQYF
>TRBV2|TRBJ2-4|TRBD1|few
TGTGCCAGCAGTCACACCCAGACAGGGATATTAAACATTCAGTACTTC
CASSHTQTGILNIQYF
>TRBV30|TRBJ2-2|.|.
TGTGCCTGGAGTATTTGGCGGGAATACACCGGGGAGCTGTTTTTT
CAWSIWREYTGELFF
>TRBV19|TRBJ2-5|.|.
TGTGCCAGTAGTGAGGGACATCGGAAGACCCAGTACTTC
CASSEGHRKTQYF
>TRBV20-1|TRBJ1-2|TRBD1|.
TGCAGTGCTAGTACTGGGGACAGGGCTATCTATGGCTACACCTTC
CSASTGDRAIYGYTF
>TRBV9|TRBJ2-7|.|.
TGTGCCAGCAGCGTAGCGGGGAGCGGCGAGCAGTACTTC
CASSVAGSGEQYF
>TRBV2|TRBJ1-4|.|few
TGTGCCAGCAGACCCTTCGGGGGAACTAATGAAAAACTGTTTTTT
CASRPFGGTNEKLFF
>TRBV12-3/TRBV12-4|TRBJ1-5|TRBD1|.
TGTGCCAGCAGAGGGACAGCAAATCAGCCCCAGCATTTT
CASRGTANQPQHF
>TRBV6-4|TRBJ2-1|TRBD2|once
TGTGCCAGCAGTGCCTCAGAGGCGGGAGGGCCCCAGTTCTTC
CASSASEAGGPQFF
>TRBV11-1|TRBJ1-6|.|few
TGTGCCAGCAGCCTCCTCAATTCACCCCTCCACTTT
CASSLLNSPLHF
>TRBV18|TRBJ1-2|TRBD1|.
TGTGCCAGCTCAATGACAGGGGAGGATGGCTACACCTTC
CASSMTGEDGYTF
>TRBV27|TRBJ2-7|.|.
TGTGCCAGCAGTTTACCTGGGGGACTCTACGAGCAGTACTTC
CASSLPGGLYEQYF
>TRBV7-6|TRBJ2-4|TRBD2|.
TGTGCCAGCAGCTTGACTAGCGGGGCGGGGGAAAACATTCAGTACTTC
CASSLTSGAGENIQYF
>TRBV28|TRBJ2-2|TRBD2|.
TGTGCCAGCAGGTCCCCGGGGAGGCTAGCGGGAGCCGGGGAGCTGTTTTTT
CASRSPGRLAGAGELFF
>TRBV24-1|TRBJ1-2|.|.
TGTGCCACCAGTGATTTGAGTACGGACAGCGGCTACACCTTC
CATSDLSTDSGYTF
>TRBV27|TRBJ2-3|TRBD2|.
TGTGCCAGCACAAGGACTAGCCGCACAGATACGCAGTATTTT
CASTRTSRTDTQYF
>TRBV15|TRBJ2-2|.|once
TGTGCCACCAGCCTGAAAGTAGAGACCGGGGAGCTGTTTTTT
CATSLKVETGELFF
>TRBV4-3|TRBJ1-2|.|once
TGCGCCAGCAGCCAGGAGATCAGGGGAGACTATGGCTACACCTTC
CASSQEIRGDYGYTF
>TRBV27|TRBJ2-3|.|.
TGTGCCAGCAGTTTAATCGGGGGACCAAGCACAGATACGCAGTATTTT
CASSLIGGPSTDTQYF
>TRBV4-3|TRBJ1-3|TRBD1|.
TGCGCCAGCAGTCCGGACAGGGGCTCCCCACTCTCTTCTGGAAACACCATATATTTT
CASSPDRGSPLSSGNTIYF
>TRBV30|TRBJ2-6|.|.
TGTGCCTGGAGAAGGGGGACGTCTCAAGTCCTGACTTTC
CAWRRGTSQVLTF
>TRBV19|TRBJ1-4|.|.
TGTGCCAGTAGTACCCGACAGACTGAAAAACTGTTTTTT
CASSTRQTEKLFF
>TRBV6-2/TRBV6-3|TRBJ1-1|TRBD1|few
TGTGCCAGCAGTTCACGACAGGGCAGGCCTGAAGCTTTCTTT
CASSSRQGRPEAFF
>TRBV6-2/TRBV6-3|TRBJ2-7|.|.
TGTGCCAGCAGTTACTTCGGGCAGGGGACCTACGAGCAGTACTTC
CASSYFGQGTYEQYF
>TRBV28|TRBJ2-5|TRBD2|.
TGTGCCAGCAGTGACCCACGGGCGGGAGGGGACGAGACCCAGTACTTC
CASSDPRAGGDETQYF
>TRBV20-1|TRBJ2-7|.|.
TGCAGTGCTATCCTCAGGGACGAGCAGTACTTC
CSAILRDEQYF
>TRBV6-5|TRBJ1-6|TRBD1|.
TGTGCCAGCAGTTGGACAGGGAATAATTCACCCCTCCACTTT
CASSWTGNNSPLHF
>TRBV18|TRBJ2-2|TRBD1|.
TGTGCCAGCTCACTGGCGGACAGGGGGTTCGCGAACACCGGGGAGCTGTTTTTT
CASSLADRGFANTGELFF
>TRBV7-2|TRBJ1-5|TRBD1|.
TGTGCCAGCAGCTTGACAGGGGGCAATCAGCCCCAGCATTTT
CASSLTGGNQPQHF
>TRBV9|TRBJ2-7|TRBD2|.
TGTGCCAGCAGCGTAGCCCGCCTTCGGAGCGGGAGGGCCTCGAGCTCCTACGAGCAGTACTTC
CASSVARLRSGRASSSYEQYF
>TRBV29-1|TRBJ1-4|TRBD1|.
TGCAGCGTTGCCCAGGGGGATGAAAAACTGTTTTTT
CSVAQGDEKLFF
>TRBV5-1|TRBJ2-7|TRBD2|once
TGCGCCAGCAGCCAGCGGGAGGGGTACGAGCAGTACTTC
CASSQREGYEQYF
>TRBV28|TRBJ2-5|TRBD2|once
TGTGCCAGCAGCGAACTAGCGGGAGGTGGGACCCAGTACTTC
CASSELAGGGTQYF
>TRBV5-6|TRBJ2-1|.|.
TGTGCCAGCAGCTTGGGCGGGGCCTACAATGAGCAGTTCTTC
CASSLGGAYNEQFF
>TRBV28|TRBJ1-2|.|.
TGTGCCAGCAGTTTGTCCGTAGTGGAAAAGGAGGACTATGGCTACACCTTC
CASSLSVVEKEDYGYTF
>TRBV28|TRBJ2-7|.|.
TGTGCCAGCACTGGAGAGGGCCGCGAGCAGTACTTC
CASTGEGREQYF
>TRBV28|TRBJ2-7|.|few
TGTGCCAGCAGTTTATTCCGCCCTCCTGGCGGGGCACGATCCTACGAGCAGTACTTC
CASSLFRPPGGARSYEQYF
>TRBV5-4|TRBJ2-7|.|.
TGTGCCAGCAGCGGGGACTCCCTGGGGACCTACGAGCAGTACTTC
CASSGDSLGTYEQYF